This TCR beta chain emerged from a study of circulating CD8 cells and anti-PD-1 response in melanoma. The wider study: Every 2 weeks, patients got 3 mg/kg nivolumab intravenously. Responders had complete or partial responses; non-responders had stable or progressive disease. General study findings and limits: TIGIT repertoires were least diverse, DNEG repertoires most diverse. Experiments were generally run without replicates.

From live CD3+CD8+TCRalphabeta+ cells, four PD-1 and/or TIGIT subsets were sorted. Each library started from approximately 14 ng of total RNA using the QIAseq Immune Repertoire TCR panel. MiXCR was run by TCRdb on the reads, yielding one entry per CDR3 protein. Of 1,200 or so distinct CDR3 sequences listed, 6.5% to 8% are singletons. Worth noting for this clonotype: Its antigen is unidentified. This may stem from a read error, because a much larger clone lies one nucleotide away. The missing conserved phenylalanine or tryptophan at the end of this CDR3 makes a read error likely.

Between the trimmed V and J ends, which lost 8 bases and 2 bases, there was a span of 13 bases. This CDR3 comprises 14 residues. This chain connects TRBV12-3 or TRBV12-4 to TRBJ1-3, with a tentative D call TRBD1 (6 bases). Source: CD8+ T cells from PBMCs, taken at baseline or after one month of anti-PD-1 therapy (not recorded which). The clonotype comes from a human donor with melanoma. The CDR3 region has the DNA TGTGCCAGCTTTACAGGGAGTCCTGGAAACACCATATATCTT. Translated, it gives CASFTGSPGNTIYL.